Presented here are 5 T cell receptor beta chains from one specimen sequenced in a study of T cell responses to AZD1222 COVID-19 vaccine. Some clones are missing from TCRdb's copy, which holds only in-frame ones; the method was immunoSEQ multiplex PCR. The sample has 150,000 or so clones, about 92% seen once. Sequenced here: peripheral blood, sampled on day 0 of AZD1222 vaccination. These receptor sequences come from an adult in good health.

A single count supports this clone. This rearrangement joins TRBV28 to TRBJ2-5; 9 positions match TRBD2. The CDR3 covers 13 residues. With 3 bases clipped from V and 7 bases from J, the junction kept 3 bases outside the gene matches. Per the germline V gene, CDR1 is MDHEN and CDR2 is SYDVKM. As DNA, the CDR3 is TGTGCCAGCAGTTTTGGGCGGGGGGGGACCCAGTACTTC. Protein: CASSFGRGGTQYF.

The chain recombines TRBV20-1 with TRBJ2-2; D not certain. In germline, CDR1 is DFQATT, CDR2 SNEGSKA (reference sequence). The V and J ends lost 3 bases and 2 bases respectively, with 10 bases between them. The CDR3 consists of 14 residues. Written as DNA, the CDR3 is TGCAGTGCTAGTTCGCCCGGTAACACCGGGGAGCTGTTTTTT. Translation: CSASSPGNTGELFF.

This sequence joins TRBV30 and TRBJ2-1, with 7 positions matching TRBD1. V was pared by 4 bases and J by 7 bases, with 4 bases of the junction left unmatched. This CDR3 comprises 12 residues. The germline V gene has CDR1 GTSNPN and CDR2 SVGIG (reference sequence). In DNA, the CDR3 is TGTGCCTGGAATACAGGGGCTAATGAGCAGTTCTTC. Translated, it gives CAWNTGANEQFF.

This chain joins TRBV10-3 and TRBJ1-1; tentative D call: TRBD1 (6 bases). Trimming pared 2 bases from V and 4 bases from J, leaving 11 bases between. Germline CDR1 ENHRY, CDR2 SYGVKD. The CDR3 runs to 14 residues. In DNA, the CDR3 is TGTGCCATCAGTGAGGTACAGGGAAGCACTGAAGCTTTCTTT. It yields the protein CAISEVQGSTEAFF.

The V call is TRBV4-3, the J call TRBJ1-1, with no clear D. The CDR3 has 14 amino acids. CDR1 LGHNA and CDR2 YSLEER come from the germline V gene. The V end was cut by 0 bases, the J end by 11 bases, with 16 bases between. The CDR3 loop reads CASSQDFIYNQAFF. The CDR3 nucleotides read TGCGCCAGCAGCCAAGATTTTATCTATAACCAGGCTTTCTTT.